This entry describes one T cell receptor beta chain. TCRdb called the RT-PCR reads again in MiXCR, with one record for every CDR3 protein. This table has over 200,000 distinct CDR3 sequences, 38% appearing once. This sample was included in a study of patients and donors after allogeneic stem cell transplantation. The CDR3 consists of 15 residues. V lost 1 base to trimming and J lost 4 bases, with 13 bases between them. Germline V lookup: CDR1 LGHNA, CDR2 YSLEER. This rearrangement joins TRBV4-3 to TRBJ1-2, with D uncertain. The receptor was derived from a human donor who was either an allogeneic HSCT recipient or a stem cell or donor lymphocyte infusion donor (not recorded which). It is not recorded whose cells these are; they may come from a transplant donor. The material sequenced was blood, either unsorted or a sorted T cell fraction (not recorded which). CDR3 region: CASSQGWQAGYGYTF. CDR3 DNA sequence: TGCGCCAGCAGCCAAGGTTGGCAGGCCGGCTATGGCTACACCTTC.